This entry features one TCR beta chain sequence. Germline is not matched at one junction end, which may reflect a read error. This specimen belongs to a study of CD8+CD57+ T cells in acquired aplastic anemia. It was patients with CD8+CD57+ cell expansion by flow cytometry who were chosen for sequencing. The CDR3 consists of 15 residues. Germline V gene lookup returns CDR1 LNHDA and CDR2 SQIVND (reference sequence). Profiling of TCR beta VDJ combinations and CDR3 sequences used genomic DNA as template. MiXCR, run by TCRdb on the reads, gives a single entry per CDR3 protein. The sample lists 150,000 to 200,000 distinct CDR3 sequences, roughly 43% occurring once.

This TCR was recovered from a human donor with aplastic anemia. Sequencing was carried out using sorted CD4+, CD8+, or CD8+CD57+ T cells (not recorded which) from PBMCs. The chain recombines TRBV19 with TRBJ2-1, with D perhaps TRBD2 (5 bases). CDR3: CASRQDSSSYSEQFF. CDR3 sequence (DNA): TGTGCCAGTAGGCAGGACTCGAGCTCCTACAGTGAGCAGTTCTTC.